A single sample is the source of the 15 T cell receptor beta chains below, sequenced in a study of T cell repertoires in ileal Crohn's disease. As for time point: neoterminal ileum biopsy at postoperative endoscopy, about 6 months after surgery. Here immunoSEQ multiplex PCR was the method, and the copy in TCRdb shows in-frame clones only, minus some. The sample has roughly 62,000 clones, 85% to 90% seen once. The specimen was ileal tissue. These receptors were obtained from an adult with Crohn's disease.

The chain has TRBV11-2 and TRBJ2-1; TRBD2 matches 11 bases. This CDR3 region has 17 residues. V lost 4 bases to trimming and J lost 3 bases; unmatched junction nucleotides: 8. Germline V gene data show CDR1 as SGHAT and CDR2 as FQNNGV. The CDR3 bases are TGTGCCAGCAGCTCCCTCCCTAGCGGGGGGATCTACAATGAGCAGTTCTTC. Translating gives CASSSLPSGGIYNEQFF. The whole variable domain, remainder taken from reference TRBV11-2 and TRBJ2-1, is EAGVAQSPRYKIIEKRQSVAFWCNPISGHATLYWYQQILGQGPKLLIQFQNNGVVDDSQLPKDRFSAERLKGVDSTLKIQPAKLEDSAVYLCASSSLPSGGIYNEQFFGPGTRLTVL.

The rearrangement links TRBV5-5 to TRBJ2-1; D remains unclear. Per the germline V gene, CDR1 is SGHKS and CDR2 is YYEKEE (reference sequence). This CDR3 has 11 residues. V was shortened by 0 bases and J by 9 bases, with 4 bases between the two germline ends. CDR3 in DNA: TGTGCCAGCAGCTTGGTCGGTGAGCAGTTCTTC. It translates to CASSLVGEQFF.

This chain uses TRBV2 with TRBJ1-4; possibly TRBD1 for D (5 bases). The CDR3 is made up of 16 amino acids. V gave up 4 bases and J gave up 10 bases, with 22 bases separating them. In germline, CDR1 is SNHLY, CDR2 FYNNEI. In DNA, the CDR3 is TGTGCCAGCAGTGCATCTTCAACAGGTTTGATGGGAAAACTGTTTTTT. Amino acids: CASSASSTGLMGKLFF.

The V gene is TRBV14, the J gene TRBJ2-5, with 7 bases lining up with TRBD2. The CDR3 runs 16 residues. The junction had 6 bases not matched to a gene; V was cut back by 0 bases and J by 2 bases. Germline assignment: CDR1 SGHDN and CDR2 FVKESK. The CDR3 region is CASSQDLRGGQETQYF. The CDR3 nucleotides are TGTGCCAGCAGCCAAGATTTAAGGGGAGGGCAAGAGACCCAGTACTTC.

The rearrangement uses TRBV15 and TRBJ1-1; 9 nucleotides match TRBD1. With V trimmed by 5 bases and J by 1 base, 8 bases remained unmatched. CDR1 is LNHNV and CDR2 is YYDKDF in the germline V gene (reference sequence). This CDR3 region has 16 residues. The CDR3, as DNA: TGTGCCACCAGCCCGGGACAGGGCCCGGAGAACACTGAAGCTTTCTTT. This codes for CATSPGQGPENTEAFF.

V and J are TRBV19 and TRBJ1-1; D is perhaps TRBD1 (5 bases). The CDR3 spans 13 residues. From germline, CDR1 is LNHDA and CDR2 SQIVND (reference sequence). Trimming cost V 7 bases and J 7 bases, with 16 bases left between them. CDR3: CASIPPSGLEAFF. The DNA for the CDR3 is TGTGCCAGTATCCCACCCTCAGGGCTTGAAGCTTTCTTT.

The chain has TRBV5-4 and TRBJ1-1; 7 bases are shared with TRBD1. This CDR3 comprises 14 residues. Per germline, CDR1 SGHNT and CDR2 YYREEE (reference sequence). V lost 3 bases to trimming and J lost 1 base; unmatched junction nucleotides: 3. The CDR3 nucleotides are TGTGCCAGCAGCTCTGGACAGGAGAACACTGAAGCTTTCTTT. This translates into CASSSGQENTEAFF.

There are a few counts of this clone. The chain couples TRBV18 to TRBJ1-2; D is ambiguous. This CDR3 spans 15 amino acids. Germline lookup yields CDR1 KGHSH and CDR2 LQKENI. Trimming left V 4 bases short and J 8 bases short, with 20 bases between. The CDR3: CASSRSAYNGEGYTF. CDR3 DNA sequence: TGTGCCAGCTCACGGTCAGCATACAACGGGGAGGGCTACACCTTC. Drawing the rest from reference TRBV18 and TRBJ1-2, the complete variable domain is NAGVMQNPRHLVRRRGQEARLRCSPMKGHSHVYWYRQLPEEGLKFMVYLQKENIIDESGMPKERFSAEFPKEGPSILRIQQVVRGDSAAYFCASSRSAYNGEGYTFGSGTRLTVV.

V is TRBV6-1 and J is TRBJ2-1; the D gene is possibly TRBD1 (6 bases). The CDR3 extends over 14 amino acids. Germline CDR1 and CDR2: MNHNS and SASEGT. V was cut by 6 bases and J by 7 bases, with 16 bases left in between. This CDR3 is CASRPTGTGNEQFF. CDR3 DNA: TGTGCCAGCAGACCGACAGGCACGGGGAATGAGCAGTTCTTC.

This clone came up a few times. This chain uses TRBV7-2 with TRBJ1-5, with a possible D match to TRBD1 (6 bases). In germline, CDR1 is SGHTA, CDR2 FQGNSA. The CDR3 consists of 16 residues. Trimming left V 5 bases short and J 4 bases short, with 18 bases between. In nucleotides, the CDR3 is TGTGCCAGCAGCCCAAGTGCGGGGGCGGCAAATCAGCCCCAGCATTTT. It codes for CASSPSAGAANQPQHF. Variable domain in full (rest from reference TRBV7-2 and TRBJ1-5): GAGVSQSPSNKVTEKGKDVELRCDPISGHTALYWYRQSLGQGLEFLIYFQGNSAPDKSGLPSDRFSAERTGGSVSTLTIQRTQQEDSAVYLCASSPSAGAANQPQHFGDGTRLSIL.

The genes are TRBV7-6 and TRBJ2-7; TRBD2 is a possible D gene (5 bases). Trimming pared 4 bases from V and 7 bases from J, leaving 14 bases between. CDR1 and CDR2 from the germline V gene are SGHVS and FNYEAQ. The CDR3 covers 13 residues. The CDR3 loop is CASSSLTSGEQYF. The CDR3 DNA follows: TGTGCCAGCAGCTCCCTAACGTCGGGGGAGCAGTACTTC.

The chain links TRBV5-1 to TRBJ2-3; 8 bases agree with TRBD2. The CDR3 spans 15 residues. Per the germline V gene, CDR1 is SGHRS and CDR2 is YFSETQ. Germline trimming cut 0 bases from V and 2 bases from J; bases unmatched to any gene: 2. The CDR3 region has the DNA TGCGCCAGCAGCTTGGAGCGGGGGCACACAGATACGCAGTATTTT. Its protein product is CASSLERGHTDTQYF. Together with reference TRBV5-1 and TRBJ2-3, the CDR3 gives the full variable domain: KAGVTQTPRYLIKTRGQQVTLSCSPISGHRSVSWYQQTPGQGLQFLFEYFSETQRNKGNFPGRFSGRQFSNSRSEMNVSTLELGDSALYLCASSLERGHTDTQYFGPGTRLTVL.

This clone showed up just once. This chain joins TRBV9 and TRBJ1-1; no clear D gene. The V end lost 3 bases, the J end lost 3 bases, and 21 bases lay between the germline ends. The CDR3 sequence is 17 residues long. Germline CDR1 is SGDLS and CDR2 is YYNGEE. This CDR3 reads CASSDPRIRGLDTEAFF. CDR3 sequence (DNA): TGTGCCAGCAGCGACCCGAGGATACGAGGCCTGGACACTGAAGCTTTCTTT.

V gene TRBV11-3 combines with J gene TRBJ2-3, with D maybe TRBD2 (6 bases). V lost 6 bases and J 6 bases, leaving 13 bases between the germline ends. The germline gives CDR1 SGHNT, CDR2 YENEEA. This CDR3 comprises 13 residues. CDR3 in DNA: TGTGCCAGCAGTCGTACTAGCAGCGATACGCAGTATTTT. It codes for CASSRTSSDTQYF.

V and J are TRBV9 and TRBJ1-2, with D possibly being TRBD1 (6 bases). Germline V gives CDR1 SGDLS, CDR2 YYNGEE. The CDR3 is 14 amino acids. V lost 0 bases, J lost 7 bases, and 13 bases lay in between. In DNA, the CDR3 is TGTGCCAGCAGCGTAGCCGGGGCAGGGGCTGGCTACACCTTC. It yields the protein CASSVAGAGAGYTF.